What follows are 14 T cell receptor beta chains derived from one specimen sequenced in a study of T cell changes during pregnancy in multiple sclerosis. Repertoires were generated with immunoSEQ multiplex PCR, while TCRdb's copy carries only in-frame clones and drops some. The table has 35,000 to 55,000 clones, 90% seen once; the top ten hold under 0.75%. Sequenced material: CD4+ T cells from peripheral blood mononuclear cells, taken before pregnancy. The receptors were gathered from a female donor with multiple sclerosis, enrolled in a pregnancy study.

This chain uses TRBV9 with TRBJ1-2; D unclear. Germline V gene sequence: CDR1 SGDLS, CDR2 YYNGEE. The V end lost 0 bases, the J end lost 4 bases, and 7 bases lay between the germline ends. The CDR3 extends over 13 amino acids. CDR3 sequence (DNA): TGTGCCAGCAGCGTAGGTGGCAGCTATGGCTACACCTTC. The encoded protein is CASSVGGSYGYTF.

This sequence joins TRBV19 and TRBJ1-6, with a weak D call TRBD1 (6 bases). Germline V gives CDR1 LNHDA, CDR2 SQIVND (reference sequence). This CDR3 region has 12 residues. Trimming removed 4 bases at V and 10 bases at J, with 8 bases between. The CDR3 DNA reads TGTGCCAGTAGTAGGACAGACTCACCCCTCCACTTT. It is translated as CASSRTDSPLHF. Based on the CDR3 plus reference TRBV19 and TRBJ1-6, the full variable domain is DGGITQSPKYLFRKEGQNVTLSCEQNLNHDAMYWYRQDPGQGLRLIYYSQIVNDFQKGDIAEGYSVSREKKESFPLTVTSAQKNPTAFYLCASSRTDSPLHFGNGTRLTVT.

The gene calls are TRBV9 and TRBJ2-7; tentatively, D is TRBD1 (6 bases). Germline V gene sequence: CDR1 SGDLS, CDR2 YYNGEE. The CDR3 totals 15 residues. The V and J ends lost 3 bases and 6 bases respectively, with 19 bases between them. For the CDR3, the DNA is TGTGCCAGCAGCGCAAACCCCAGGGGTGGTGGCGAGCAGTACTTC. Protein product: CASSANPRGGGEQYF.

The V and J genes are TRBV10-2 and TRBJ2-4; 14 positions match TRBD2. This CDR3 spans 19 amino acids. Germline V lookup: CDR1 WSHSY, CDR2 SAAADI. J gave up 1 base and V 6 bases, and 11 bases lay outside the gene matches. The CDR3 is CASRPLTSGGAGAKNIQYF. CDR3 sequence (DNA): TGCGCCAGCAGGCCCTTGACTAGCGGGGGGGCTGGGGCCAAAAACATTCAGTACTTC.

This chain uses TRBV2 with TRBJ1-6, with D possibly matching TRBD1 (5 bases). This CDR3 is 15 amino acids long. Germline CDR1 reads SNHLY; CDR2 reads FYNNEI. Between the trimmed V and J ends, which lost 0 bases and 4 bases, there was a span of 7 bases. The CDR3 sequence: CASSEAGAYNSPLHF. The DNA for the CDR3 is TGTGCCAGCAGTGAAGCAGGGGCTTATAATTCACCCCTCCACTTT.

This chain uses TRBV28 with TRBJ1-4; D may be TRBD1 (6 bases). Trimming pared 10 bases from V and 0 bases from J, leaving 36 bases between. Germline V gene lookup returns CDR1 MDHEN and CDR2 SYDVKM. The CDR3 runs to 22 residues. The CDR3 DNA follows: TGTGCCACACCGACCGGCGAAGGACAGAACAATCGGTACACTCCAACTAATGAAAAACTGTTTTTT. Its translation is CATPTGEGQNNRYTPTNEKLFF.

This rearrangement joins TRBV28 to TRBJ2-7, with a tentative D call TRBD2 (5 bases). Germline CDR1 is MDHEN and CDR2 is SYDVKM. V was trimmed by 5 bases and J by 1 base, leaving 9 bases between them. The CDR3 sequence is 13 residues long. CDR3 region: CASSLAASYEQYF. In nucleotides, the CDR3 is TGTGCCAGCAGTCTAGCAGCATCCTACGAGCAGTACTTC.

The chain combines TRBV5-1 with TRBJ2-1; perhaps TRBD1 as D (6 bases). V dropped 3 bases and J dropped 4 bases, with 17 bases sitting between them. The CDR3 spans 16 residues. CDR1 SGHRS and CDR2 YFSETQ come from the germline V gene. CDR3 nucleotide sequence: TGCGCCAGCAGCTCCCCGGGGCAGGGGCAGTACAATGAGCAGTTCTTC. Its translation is CASSSPGQGQYNEQFF.

The CDR3 nucleotides read TGTGCCAGCAGTCTAGCCCCGGGTCGGTTCTCCTACAATGAGCAGTTCTTC. It translates to CASSLAPGRFSYNEQFF. V usage is TRBV27 and J usage is TRBJ2-1, with D tentatively TRBD2 (5 bases). This CDR3 region has 17 residues. V was pared by 5 bases and J by 0 bases, with 17 bases between. CDR1 MNHEY and CDR2 SMNVEV come from the germline V gene (reference sequence).

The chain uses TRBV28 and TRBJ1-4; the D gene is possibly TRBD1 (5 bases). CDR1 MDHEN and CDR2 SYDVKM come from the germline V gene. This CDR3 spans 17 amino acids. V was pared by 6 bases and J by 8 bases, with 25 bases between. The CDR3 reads CASSLPPWGREGEKLFF. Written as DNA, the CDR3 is TGTGCCAGCAGCCTCCCCCCGTGGGGCAGAGAAGGGGAAAAACTGTTTTTT.

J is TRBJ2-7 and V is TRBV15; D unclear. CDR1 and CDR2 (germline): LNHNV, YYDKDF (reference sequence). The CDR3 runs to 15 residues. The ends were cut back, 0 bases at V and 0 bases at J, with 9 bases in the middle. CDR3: CATSRDHRSSYEQYF. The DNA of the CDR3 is TGTGCCACCAGCAGAGATCACCGGAGCTCCTACGAGCAGTACTTC.

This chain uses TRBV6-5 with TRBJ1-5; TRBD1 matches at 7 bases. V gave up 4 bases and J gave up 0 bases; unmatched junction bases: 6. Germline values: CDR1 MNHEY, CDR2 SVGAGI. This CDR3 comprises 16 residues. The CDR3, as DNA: TGTGCCAGCAGTTCGGGACAGCTTCATAGCAATCAGCCCCAGCATTTT. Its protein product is CASSSGQLHSNQPQHF.

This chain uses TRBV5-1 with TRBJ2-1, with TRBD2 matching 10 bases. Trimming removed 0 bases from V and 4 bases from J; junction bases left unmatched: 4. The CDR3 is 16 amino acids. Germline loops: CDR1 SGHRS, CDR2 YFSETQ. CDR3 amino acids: CASSLVTSGSYNEQFF. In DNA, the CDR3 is TGCGCCAGCAGCTTGGTGACTAGCGGGTCTTACAATGAGCAGTTCTTC.

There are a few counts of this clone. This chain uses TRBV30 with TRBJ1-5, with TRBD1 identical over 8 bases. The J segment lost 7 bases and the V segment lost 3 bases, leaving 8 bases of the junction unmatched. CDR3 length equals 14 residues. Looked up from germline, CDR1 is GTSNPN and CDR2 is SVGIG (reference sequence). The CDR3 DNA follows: TGTGCCTGGAGGCCGGACAGGGCCGGACAGCCCCAGCATTTT. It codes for CAWRPDRAGQPQHF.